These T cell receptor beta chains were read from a single sample in a study of T-cell memory formation after mild COVID-19. TCRdb used MiXCR to reprocess the 5' RACE reads, holding one entry per CDR3 protein. The sample has about 340,000 distinct CDR3 sequences; roughly 20% are singletons. What was sequenced was PBMCs or a T cell subset sorted from them (not recorded which). These receptor sequences come from a man aged 18 to 35 who had mild COVID-19 (a few samples of this study predate the infection). Cell type and time point are not known. Each CDR3 is given with its conserved first and last residue. The D gene is left open where the match is weak. Part of the rows lack a size; the others show once, few, many or a class for expanded clones.

clone_size d_call j_call v_call cdr3_aa cdr3_nt
few TRBD1 TRBJ1-1 TRBV27 CASSWDRENTEAFF TGTGCCAGCAGTTGGGACAGGGAGAACACTGAAGCTTTCTTT
- - TRBJ2-1 TRBV7-8 CASRSGAGIDNEQFF TGTGCCAGCCGCTCGGGGGCCGGCATAGACAATGAGCAGTTCTTC
few - TRBJ1-1 TRBV12-3/TRBV12-4 CASRGGEAFF TGTGCCAGCAGGGGAGGTGAAGCTTTCTTT
- - TRBJ2-3 TRBV7-7 CASSRQVGGSTDTQYF TGTGCCAGCAGCCGCCAGGTGGGGGGAAGCACAGATACGCAGTATTTT
- - TRBJ2-5 TRBV20-1 CSARGEEGETQYF TGCAGTGCTCGGGGTGAGGAGGGAGAGACCCAGTACTTC
few - TRBJ2-5 TRBV6-5 CASTSTETQYF TGTGCCAGCACATCTACGGAGACCCAGTACTTC
few - TRBJ2-7 TRBV5-6 CASSQDGVRRDEQYF TGTGCCAGCAGCCAGGATGGAGTCCGGAGAGACGAGCAGTACTTC
- - TRBJ1-4 TRBV28 CASSLTGTASEKLFF TGTGCCAGCAGTTTAACCGGGACCGCTTCTGAAAAACTGTTTTTT
- TRBD1 TRBJ1-4 TRBV24-1 CATSDPGQGDEKLFF TGTGCCACCAGTGATCCTGGACAGGGAGATGAAAAACTGTTTTTT
- - TRBJ2-1 TRBV5-1 CASSSDHYNEQFF TGCGCCAGCAGCTCCGACCACTACAATGAGCAGTTCTTC
- - TRBJ1-1 TRBV3-1 CASSQDRGRVYTEAFF TGTGCCAGCAGCCAAGATCGTGGCAGAGTTTACACTGAAGCTTTCTTT
- - TRBJ2-5 TRBV20-1 CSARVQETQYF TGCAGTGCCAGGGTCCAAGAGACCCAGTACTTC
- - TRBJ2-5 TRBV7-3 CASSHTGGIQETQYF TGTGCCAGCAGTCACACGGGGGGCATCCAAGAGACCCAGTACTTC
few - TRBJ1-2 TRBV12-3/TRBV12-4 CASSIYGQPGYTF TGTGCCAGCAGTATATATGGACAGCCAGGCTACACCTTC
few TRBD1 TRBJ2-2 TRBV7-2 CASRSRQGGTGELFF TGTGCCAGCAGGTCAAGACAGGGGGGCACCGGGGAGCTGTTTTTT
once - TRBJ2-2 TRBV7-6 CATTGANTGELFF TGTGCCACCACAGGCGCGAACACCGGGGAGCTGTTTTTT
- - TRBJ2-7 TRBV12-3/TRBV12-4 CASGPGSYEQYF TGTGCCAGCGGCCCGGGGTCCTACGAGCAGTACTTC
few TRBD1 TRBJ2-7 TRBV20-1 CSARGGQGVLYEQYF TGCAGTGCTAGAGGGGGACAGGGGGTTCTCTACGAGCAGTACTTC
few TRBD1 TRBJ1-6 TRBV6-5 CASSYSGTGVSPLHF TGTGCCAGCAGTTACTCGGGGACAGGGGTCTCACCCCTCCACTTT
- TRBD2 TRBJ2-5 TRBV4-2 CASSPGAGGYQETQYF TGTGCCAGCAGCCCGGGGGCGGGGGGGTATCAAGAGACCCAGTACTTC
- - TRBJ1-5 TRBV6-1 CASSGGRGGRNQPQHF TGTGCCAGCAGTGGCGGGCGAGGCGGACGCAATCAGCCCCAGCATTTT
- - TRBJ1-1 TRBV5-6 CASSNRNAEAFF TGTGCCAGCAGCAACCGGAACGCTGAAGCTTTCTTT
- TRBD2 TRBJ2-3 TRBV27 CASSLRPASGVDTQYF TGTGCCAGCAGTTTACGCCCAGCTAGCGGGGTAGATACGCAGTATTTT
few - TRBJ1-6 TRBV5-1 CASGRDNSYNSPLHF TGCGCCAGCGGAAGGGACAACTCCTATAATTCACCCCTCCACTTT
few TRBD1 TRBJ1-1 TRBV29-1 CSASGQGGTEAFF TGCAGCGCCTCCGGACAGGGCGGCACTGAAGCTTTCTTT
few TRBD2 TRBJ2-3 TRBV20-1 CSASIPGGTDTQYF TGCAGTGCTAGCATCCCGGGGGGAACAGATACGCAGTATTTT
few - TRBJ2-1 TRBV6-1 CASCLLWGAGQEQFF TGTGCCAGCTGCCTCCTTTGGGGCGCTGGGCAGGAGCAGTTCTTC
few TRBD1 TRBJ2-7 TRBV7-9 CASRTRGLGDEQYF TGTGCCAGCAGGACAAGGGGGCTGGGGGACGAGCAGTACTTC
few TRBD1 TRBJ1-2 TRBV4-2 CASSQDWTGDRGYTF TGTGCCAGCAGCCAAGACTGGACAGGGGATCGTGGCTACACCTTC
few - TRBJ2-1 TRBV5-1 CASRPRGETYNEQFF TGCGCCAGCAGACCCAGGGGGGAGACCTACAATGAGCAGTTCTTC
- - TRBJ2-6 TRBV7-2 CASSPRRSSGANVLTF TGTGCCAGCAGCCCACGTAGGAGCTCTGGGGCCAACGTCCTGACTTTC
few - TRBJ2-4 TRBV15 CATSRVGENIQYF TGTGCCACCAGCAGAGTAGGGGAAAACATTCAGTACTTC
few - TRBJ2-6 TRBV7-9 CASPLGGANVLTF TGTGCCAGCCCTCTGGGGGGGGCCAACGTCCTGACTTTC
few - TRBJ1-4 TRBV4-2 CASSQDREANEKLFF TGTGCCAGCAGCCAAGATCGGGAGGCTAATGAAAAACTGTTTTTT
few - TRBJ2-3 TRBV10-3 CAISGSDTQYF TGTGCCATCTCGGGTTCGGATACGCAGTATTTT
- TRBD2 TRBJ2-1 TRBV12-3/TRBV12-4 CASRPGTSGVNEQFF TGTGCCAGCAGACCCGGGACTAGCGGGGTCAATGAGCAGTTCTTC